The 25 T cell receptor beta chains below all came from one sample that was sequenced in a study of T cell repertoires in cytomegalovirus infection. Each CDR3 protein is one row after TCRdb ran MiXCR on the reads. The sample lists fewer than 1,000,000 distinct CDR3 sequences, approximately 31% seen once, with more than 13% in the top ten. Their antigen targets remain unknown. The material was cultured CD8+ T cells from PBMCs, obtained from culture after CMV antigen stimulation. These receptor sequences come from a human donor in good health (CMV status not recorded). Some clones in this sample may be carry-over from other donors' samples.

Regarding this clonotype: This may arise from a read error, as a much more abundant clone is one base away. The CDR3 DNA reads TGTGCCAACAGCCCGCTATCGGGGCCGAACACCGGGGAGCTGTTTTTT. This codes for CANSPLSGPNTGELFF. This chain joins TRBV7-8 and TRBJ2-2; possibly TRBD1 or TRBD2 for D (5 bases each). The CDR3 length is 16 residues. Germline V gene data show CDR1 as SGHVS and CDR2 as FQNEAQ. Complete variable domain (other parts from reference TRBV7-8 and TRBJ2-2): GAGVSQSPRYKVAKRGQDVALRCDPISGHVSLFWYQQALGQGPEFLTYFQNEAQLDKSGLPSDRFFAERPEGSVSTLKIQRTQQEDSAVYLCANSPLSGPNTGELFFGEGSRLTVL.

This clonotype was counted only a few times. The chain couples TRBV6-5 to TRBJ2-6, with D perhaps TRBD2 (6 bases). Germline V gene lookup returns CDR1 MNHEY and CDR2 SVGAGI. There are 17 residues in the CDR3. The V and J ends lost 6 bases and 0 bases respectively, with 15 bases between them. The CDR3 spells CASSPRDRSSGANVLTF. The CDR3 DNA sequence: TGTGCCAGCAGCCCGCGGGACCGCAGCTCTGGGGCCAACGTCCTGACTTTC.

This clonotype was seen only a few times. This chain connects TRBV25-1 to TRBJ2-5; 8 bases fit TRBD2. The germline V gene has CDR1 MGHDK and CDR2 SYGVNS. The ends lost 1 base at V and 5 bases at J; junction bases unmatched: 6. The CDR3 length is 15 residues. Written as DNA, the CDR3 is TGTGCCAGCAGTGAATCGGCTAGCGGGTGGGAGACCCAGTACTTC. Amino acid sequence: CASSESASGWETQYF. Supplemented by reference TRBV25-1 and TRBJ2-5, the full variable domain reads EADIYQTPRYLVIGTGKKITLECSQTMGHDKMYWYQQDPGMELHLIHYSYGVNSTEKGDLSSESTVSRIRTEHFPLTLESARPSHTSQYLCASSESASGWETQYFGPGTRLLVL.

CDR3 region: CASSYSRGTNYNEQFF. CDR3 sequence (DNA): TGTGCCAGCAGTTACTCGAGGGGGACAAACTACAATGAGCAGTTCTTC. This chain links TRBV6-2 or TRBV6-3 with TRBJ2-1; possible D gene TRBD1, 6 bases. V lost 0 bases, J lost 3 bases, and 12 bases lay in between. Germline CDR1 and CDR2: MNHEY and SVGEGT. This CDR3 has 16 residues.

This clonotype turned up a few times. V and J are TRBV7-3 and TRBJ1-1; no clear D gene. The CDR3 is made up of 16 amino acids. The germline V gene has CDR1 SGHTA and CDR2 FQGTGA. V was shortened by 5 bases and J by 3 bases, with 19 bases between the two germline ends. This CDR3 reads CASSVPATERHTEAFF. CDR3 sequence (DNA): TGTGCCAGCAGCGTGCCGGCTACAGAACGGCACACTGAAGCTTTCTTT.

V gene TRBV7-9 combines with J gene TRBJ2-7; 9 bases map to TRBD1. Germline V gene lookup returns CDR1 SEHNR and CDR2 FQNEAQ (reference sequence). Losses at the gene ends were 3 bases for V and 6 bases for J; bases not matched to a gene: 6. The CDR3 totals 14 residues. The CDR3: CASSFGTGRSEQYF. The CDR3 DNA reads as TGTGCCAGCAGCTTCGGGACAGGGAGATCCGAGCAGTACTTC.

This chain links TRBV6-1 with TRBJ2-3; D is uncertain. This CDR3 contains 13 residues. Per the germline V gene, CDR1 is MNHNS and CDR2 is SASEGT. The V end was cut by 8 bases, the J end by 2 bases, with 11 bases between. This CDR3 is CASRLWDTDTQYF. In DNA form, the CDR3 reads TGTGCCAGCCGCCTTTGGGACACAGATACGCAGTATTTT.

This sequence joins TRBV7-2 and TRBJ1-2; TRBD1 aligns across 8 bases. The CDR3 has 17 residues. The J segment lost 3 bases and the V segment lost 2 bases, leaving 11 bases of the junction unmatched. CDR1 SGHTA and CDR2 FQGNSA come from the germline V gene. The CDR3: CASSLPSTGTGDYGYTF. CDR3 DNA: TGTGCCAGCAGCTTACCATCGACCGGGACAGGCGACTATGGCTACACCTTC.

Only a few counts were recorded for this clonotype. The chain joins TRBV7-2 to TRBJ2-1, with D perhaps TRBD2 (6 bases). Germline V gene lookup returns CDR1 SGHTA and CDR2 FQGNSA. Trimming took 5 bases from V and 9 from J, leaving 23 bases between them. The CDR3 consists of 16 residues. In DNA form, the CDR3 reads TGTGCCAGCAGCGTAACAAGTCGTGGGGGAGGTGCTGAGCAGTTCTTC. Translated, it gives CASSVTSRGGGAEQFF. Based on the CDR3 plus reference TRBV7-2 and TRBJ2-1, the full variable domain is GAGVSQSPSNKVTEKGKDVELRCDPISGHTALYWYRQSLGQGLEFLIYFQGNSAPDKSGLPSDRFSAERTGGSVSTLTIQRTQQEDSAVYLCASSVTSRGGGAEQFFGPGTRLTVL.

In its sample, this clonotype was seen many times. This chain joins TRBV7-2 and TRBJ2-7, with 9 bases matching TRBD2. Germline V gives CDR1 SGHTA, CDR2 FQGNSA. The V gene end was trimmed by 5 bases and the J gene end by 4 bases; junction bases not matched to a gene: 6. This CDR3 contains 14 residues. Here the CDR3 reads CASSKLAGLYEQYV. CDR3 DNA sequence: TGTGCCAGCAGCAAACTAGCGGGTTTATACGAGCAGTACGTC.

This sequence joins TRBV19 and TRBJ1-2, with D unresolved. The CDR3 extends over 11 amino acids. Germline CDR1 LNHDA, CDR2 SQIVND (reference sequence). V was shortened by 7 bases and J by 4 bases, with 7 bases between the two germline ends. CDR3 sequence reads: CASTDVYGYTF. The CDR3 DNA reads TGTGCCAGTACTGATGTCTATGGCTACACCTTC.

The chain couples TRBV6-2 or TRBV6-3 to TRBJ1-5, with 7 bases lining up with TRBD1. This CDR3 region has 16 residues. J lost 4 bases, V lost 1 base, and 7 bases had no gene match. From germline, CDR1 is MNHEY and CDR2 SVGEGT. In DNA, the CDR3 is TGTGCCAGCAGTTACTTGGGACAGCAGGGGAATCAGCCCCAGCATTTT. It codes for CASSYLGQQGNQPQHF.

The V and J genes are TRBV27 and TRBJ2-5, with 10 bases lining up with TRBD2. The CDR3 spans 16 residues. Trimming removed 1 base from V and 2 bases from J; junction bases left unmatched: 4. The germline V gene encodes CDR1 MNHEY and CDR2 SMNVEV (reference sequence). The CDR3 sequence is CASSLYPSGGQETQYF. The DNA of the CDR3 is TGTGCCAGCAGTTTATATCCTAGCGGGGGTCAAGAGACCCAGTACTTC.

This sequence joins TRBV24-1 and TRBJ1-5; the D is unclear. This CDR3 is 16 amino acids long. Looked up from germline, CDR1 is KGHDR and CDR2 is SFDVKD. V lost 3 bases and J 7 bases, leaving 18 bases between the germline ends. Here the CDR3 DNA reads TGTGCCACCAGTGATCCCCCGTCGGGCATCGTCCAGCCCCAGCATTTT. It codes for CATSDPPSGIVQPQHF.

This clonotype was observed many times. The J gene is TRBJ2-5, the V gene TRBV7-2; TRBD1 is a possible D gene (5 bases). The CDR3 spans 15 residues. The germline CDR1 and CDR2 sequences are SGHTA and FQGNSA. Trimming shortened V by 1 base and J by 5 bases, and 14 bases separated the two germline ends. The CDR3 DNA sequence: TGTGCCAGCAGCTTAGACAACTTAAGGGGTGAGACCCAGTACTTC. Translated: CASSLDNLRGETQYF.

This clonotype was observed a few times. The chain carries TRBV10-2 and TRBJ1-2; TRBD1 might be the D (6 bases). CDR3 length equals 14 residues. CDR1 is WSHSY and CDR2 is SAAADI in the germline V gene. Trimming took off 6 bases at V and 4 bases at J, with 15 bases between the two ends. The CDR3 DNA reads TGCGCCAGCAGAAAACCGGGGGCGGCCTATGGCTACACCTTC. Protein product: CASRKPGAAYGYTF.

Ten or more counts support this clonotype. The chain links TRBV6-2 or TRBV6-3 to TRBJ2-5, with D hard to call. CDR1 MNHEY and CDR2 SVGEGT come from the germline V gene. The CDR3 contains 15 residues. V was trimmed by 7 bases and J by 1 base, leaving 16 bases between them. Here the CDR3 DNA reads TGTGCCAGCAAATTATCTCAGAACCGCCAAGAGACCCAGTACTTC. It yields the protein CASKLSQNRQETQYF.

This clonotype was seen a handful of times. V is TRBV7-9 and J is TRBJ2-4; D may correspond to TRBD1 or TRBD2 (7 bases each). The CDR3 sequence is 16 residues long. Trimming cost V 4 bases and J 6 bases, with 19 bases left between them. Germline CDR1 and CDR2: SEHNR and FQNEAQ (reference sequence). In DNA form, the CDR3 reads TGTGCCAGCAGCTACCCAGACAGGGAGGGTCGAAACATTCAGTACTTC. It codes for CASSYPDREGRNIQYF.

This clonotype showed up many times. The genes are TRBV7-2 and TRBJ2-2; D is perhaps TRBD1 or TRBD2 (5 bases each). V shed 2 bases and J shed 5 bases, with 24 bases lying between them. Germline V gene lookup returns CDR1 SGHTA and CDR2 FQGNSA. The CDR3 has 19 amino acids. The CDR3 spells CASSLNAVRARGDTGELFF. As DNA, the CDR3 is TGTGCCAGCAGCTTAAACGCCGTGAGGGCGCGAGGGGATACCGGGGAGCTGTTTTTT.

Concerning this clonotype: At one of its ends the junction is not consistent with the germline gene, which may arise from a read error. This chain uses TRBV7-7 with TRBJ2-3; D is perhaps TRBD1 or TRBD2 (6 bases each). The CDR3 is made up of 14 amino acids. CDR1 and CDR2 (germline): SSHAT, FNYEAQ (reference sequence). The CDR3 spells CASSLRGASDTQYF. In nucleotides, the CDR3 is TGTGCTAGCAGCCTTAGGGGGGCGAGCGATACGCAGTATTTT.

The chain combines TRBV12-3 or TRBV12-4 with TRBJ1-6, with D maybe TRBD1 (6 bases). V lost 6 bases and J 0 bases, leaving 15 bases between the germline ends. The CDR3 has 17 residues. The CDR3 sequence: CASSRQDPSSYNSPLHF. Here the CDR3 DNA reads TGTGCCAGCAGCCGACAGGACCCGAGCTCCTATAATTCACCCCTCCACTTT.

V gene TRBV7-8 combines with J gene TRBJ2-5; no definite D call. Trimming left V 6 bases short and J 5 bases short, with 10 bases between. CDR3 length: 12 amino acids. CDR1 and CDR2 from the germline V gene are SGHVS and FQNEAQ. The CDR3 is CASSIAEETQYF. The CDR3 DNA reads TGTGCCAGCAGTATAGCCGAGGAGACCCAGTACTTC.

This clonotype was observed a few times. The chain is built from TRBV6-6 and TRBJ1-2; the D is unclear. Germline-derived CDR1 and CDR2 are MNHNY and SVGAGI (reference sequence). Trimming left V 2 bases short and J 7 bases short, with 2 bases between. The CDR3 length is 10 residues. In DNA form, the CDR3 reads TGTGCCAGCAGTTACGGTGGCTACACCTTC. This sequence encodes CASSYGGYTF.

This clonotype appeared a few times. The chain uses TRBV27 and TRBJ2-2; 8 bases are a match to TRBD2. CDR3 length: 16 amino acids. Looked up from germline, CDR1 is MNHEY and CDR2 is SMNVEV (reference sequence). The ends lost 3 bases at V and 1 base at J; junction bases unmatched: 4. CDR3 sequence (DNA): TGTGCCAGCAGTTTCTGGAGCGGGGGGAACACCGGGGAGCTGTTTTTT. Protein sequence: CASSFWSGGNTGELFF.

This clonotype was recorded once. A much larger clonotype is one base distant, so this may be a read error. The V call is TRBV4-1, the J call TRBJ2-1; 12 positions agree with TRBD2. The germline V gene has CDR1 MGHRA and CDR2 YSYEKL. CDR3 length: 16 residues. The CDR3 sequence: CASSFRLAGGPGEQVF. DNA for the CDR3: TGCGCCAGCAGCTTTCGCCTAGCGGGGGGGCCTGGTGAGCAGGTCTTC.